This TCR beta chain was documented in a study of cytomegalovirus exposure and HLA in healthy donors. Study-wide context: Roughly 89 million unique TCR sequences came from HLA-typed donors in an early release. Findings and limits, study-wide: For most TCR beta V segments, an earlier analysis put the productive rate at about 87% or about 30% of the time. Some V segments, including TRBV6-2 and TRBV6-3, were excluded as indistinguishable.

The germline gives CDR1 MDHEN, CDR2 SYDVKM. J lost 0 bases, V lost 2 bases, and 12 bases had no gene match. This CDR3 is 19 amino acids long. To note about this clone: Its antigen is undetermined.

The PCR contained 60 Vbeta and 13 Jbeta primers. The repertoire was sequenced with immunoSEQ multiplex PCR; TCRdb's copy has only in-frame clones and lacks some. The table lists about 160,000 clones, roughly two thirds of them singletons. The chain couples TRBV28 to TRBJ2-7; 11 bases line up with TRBD2. The sequenced sample was PBMCs. This sequence originates from a woman in her twenties or thirties in good health and CMV-seronegative. The CDR3 loop is CASSLVLTSGVLSSYEQYF. For the CDR3, the DNA is TGTGCCAGCAGTTTAGTTTTGACTAGCGGGGTTTTAAGCTCCTACGAGCAGTACTTC. The full variable domain, rest sourced from reference TRBV28 and TRBJ2-7, is DVKVTQSSRYLVKRTGEKVFLECVQDMDHENMFWYRQDPGLGLRLIYFSYDVKMKEKGDIPEGYSVSREKKERFSLILESASTNQTSMYLCASSLVLTSGVLSSYEQYFGPGTRLTVT.